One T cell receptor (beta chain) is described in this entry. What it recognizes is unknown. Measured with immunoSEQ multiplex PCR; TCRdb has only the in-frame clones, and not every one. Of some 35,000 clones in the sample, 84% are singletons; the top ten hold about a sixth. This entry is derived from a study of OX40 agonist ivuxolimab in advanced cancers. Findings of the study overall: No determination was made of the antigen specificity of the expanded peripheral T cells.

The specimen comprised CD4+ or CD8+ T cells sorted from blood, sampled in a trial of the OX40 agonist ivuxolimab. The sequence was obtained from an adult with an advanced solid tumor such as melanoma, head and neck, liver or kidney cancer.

The CDR3 sequence: CASSLARGLLQETQYF. Here the CDR3 DNA reads TGTGCCAGCAGTTTAGCCCGGGGGCTCCTCCAAGAGACCCAGTACTTC. This sequence joins TRBV27 and TRBJ2-5; D may be TRBD1 or TRBD2 (6 bases each). Trimming removed 2 bases at V and 1 base at J, with 14 bases between. Germline CDR1 MNHEY, CDR2 SMNVEV (reference sequence). This CDR3 comprises 16 residues.